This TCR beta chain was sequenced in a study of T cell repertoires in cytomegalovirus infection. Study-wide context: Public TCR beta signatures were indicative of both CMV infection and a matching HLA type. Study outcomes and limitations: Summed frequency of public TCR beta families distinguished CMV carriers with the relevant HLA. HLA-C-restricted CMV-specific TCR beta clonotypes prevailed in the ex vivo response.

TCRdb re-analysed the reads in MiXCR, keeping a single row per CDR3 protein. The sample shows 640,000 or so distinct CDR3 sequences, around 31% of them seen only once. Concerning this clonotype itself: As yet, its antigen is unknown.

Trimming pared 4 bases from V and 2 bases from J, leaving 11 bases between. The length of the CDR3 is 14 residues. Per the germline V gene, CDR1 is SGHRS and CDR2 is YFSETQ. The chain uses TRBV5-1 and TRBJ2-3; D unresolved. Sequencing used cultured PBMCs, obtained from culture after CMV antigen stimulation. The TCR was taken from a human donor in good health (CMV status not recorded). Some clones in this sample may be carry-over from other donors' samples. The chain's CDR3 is CASSLLSATDTQYF. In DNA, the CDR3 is TGCGCCAGCAGCCTCTTAAGTGCCACAGATACGCAGTATTTT.